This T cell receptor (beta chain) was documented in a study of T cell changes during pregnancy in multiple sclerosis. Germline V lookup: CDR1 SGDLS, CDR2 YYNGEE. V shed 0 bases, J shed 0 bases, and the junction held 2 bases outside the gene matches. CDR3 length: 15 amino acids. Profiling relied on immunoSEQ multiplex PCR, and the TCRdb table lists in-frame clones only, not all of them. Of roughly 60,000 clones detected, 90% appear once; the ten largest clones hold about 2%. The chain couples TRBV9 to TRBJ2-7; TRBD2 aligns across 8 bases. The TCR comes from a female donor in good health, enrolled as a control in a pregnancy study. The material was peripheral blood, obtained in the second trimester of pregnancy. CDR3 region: CASSVATSGSYEQYF. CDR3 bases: TGTGCCAGCAGCGTAGCCACTAGCGGCTCCTACGAGCAGTACTTC.